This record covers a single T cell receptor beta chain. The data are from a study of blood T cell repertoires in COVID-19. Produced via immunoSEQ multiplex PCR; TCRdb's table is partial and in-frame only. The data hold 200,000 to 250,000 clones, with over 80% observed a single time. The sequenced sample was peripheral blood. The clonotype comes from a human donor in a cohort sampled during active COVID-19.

CDR3 in amino acids: CASSPGSSGTIYEQYF. The CDR3, as DNA: TGTGCCAGCTCACCAGGGTCGAGCGGGACGATATACGAGCAGTACTTC. The rearrangement uses TRBV18 and TRBJ2-7; 7 bases align to TRBD2. CDR3 length: 16 residues. Germline V gene data show CDR1 as KGHSH and CDR2 as LQKENI. J lost 4 bases, V lost 2 bases, and 11 bases had no gene match.